A single sample gave rise to the 19 T cell receptor beta chains below, sequenced in a study of monozygotic twins with inflammatory bowel disease. TCRdb reanalyzed the 5' RACE reads and collapses them to one entry per CDR3 protein, without DNA. This sample contains more than 300,000 distinct CDR3 sequences. Sequencing was performed on blood. The receptors come from a human donor with ulcerative colitis or Crohn's disease, or a healthy co-twin of an affected twin (not recorded which).

V gene TRBV11-1 combines with J gene TRBJ2-1; TCRdb's D gene call, TRBD2, goes unchecked for lack of DNA. CDR3 size: 14 residues. Germline CDR1 and CDR2: SGHAT and FQDESV (reference sequence). The CDR3 sequence: CASSPLAGYNEQFF.

The V call is TRBV3-1, the J call TRBJ1-1; TCRdb names TRBD1, which stays unverified in the absence of DNA. The CDR3 has 14 residues. Germline V lookup: CDR1 LGHDT, CDR2 YNNKEL (reference sequence). CDR3 sequence reads: CASSQVQGLTEAFF. Together with reference TRBV3-1 and TRBJ1-1, the CDR3 gives the full variable domain: DTAVSQTPKYLVTQMGNDKSIKCEQNLGHDTMYWYKQDSKKFLKIMFSYNNKELIINETVPNRFSPKSPDKAHLNLHINSLELGDSAVYFCASSQVQGLTEAFFGQGTRLTVV.

The rearrangement uses TRBV6-5 and TRBJ1-1. This CDR3 is built from 16 residues. Per germline, CDR1 MNHEY and CDR2 SVGAGI. The CDR3 reads CASSYSRRFLDTEAFF.

The chain combines TRBV11-2 with TRBJ2-7; TCRdb lists TRBD2, though no DNA is available to test this call. Germline V gene data show CDR1 as SGHAT and CDR2 as FQNNGV. CDR3 size: 13 residues. This chain's CDR3 is CASRGLLSYEQYF.

The gene calls are TRBV3-1 and TRBJ2-1; the TCRdb call, TRBD2, lacks DNA for checking. Germline values: CDR1 LGHDT, CDR2 YNNKEL (reference sequence). This CDR3 region has 14 residues. The CDR3 region is CASSQVTPSSEQFF.

J is TRBJ2-7 and V is TRBV12-5. Germline V gene data show CDR1 as LGHNT and CDR2 as FRNRAP. CDR3 length equals 15 residues. CDR3 in amino acids: CASGSGQPSSYEQYF.

This rearrangement joins TRBV2 to TRBJ2-1; the TRBD1 assignment by TCRdb is unverifiable without DNA. Germline V gene lookup returns CDR1 SNHLY and CDR2 FYNNEI. This CDR3 comprises 17 residues. CDR3: CASSDGPGQGELNEQFF.

The chain has TRBV11-1 and TRBJ2-1; absent DNA, TCRdb's TRBD1 call cannot be checked. The CDR3 covers 14 residues. In germline, CDR1 is SGHAT, CDR2 FQDESV (reference sequence). CDR3 residues: CASRREAGVFEQFF.

This rearrangement joins TRBV4-1 to TRBJ2-7; lacking DNA, the TRBD2 call made by TCRdb goes unchecked. This CDR3 has 15 amino acids. From germline, CDR1 is MGHRA and CDR2 YSYEKL. CDR3 sequence: CASSQVGLAGEEQYF.

This sequence joins TRBV6-5 and TRBJ2-3; checking the TCRdb D call of TRBD1 is not possible without DNA. Germline V gene lookup returns CDR1 MNHEY and CDR2 SVGAGI. The CDR3 covers 18 residues. CDR3 amino acids: CASSYSRGIGQFSDTQYF.

The genes are TRBV9 and TRBJ2-7. Germline V gives CDR1 SGDLS, CDR2 YYNGEE. This CDR3 region has 14 residues. CDR3 sequence: CASSVAYGVDEQYF.

V gene TRBV5-4 combines with J gene TRBJ2-1; TCRdb gives TRBD2 as the D gene, but with no DNA this cannot be confirmed. The CDR3 has 13 amino acids. Germline CDR1 SGHNT, CDR2 YYREEE (reference sequence). This CDR3 reads CRSGDLSYNEQFF.

The chain employs TRBV27 and TRBJ2-3; TCRdb designates TRBD2, a call that cannot be tested without DNA. CDR1 and CDR2 from the germline V gene are MNHEY and SMNVEV (reference sequence). This CDR3 comprises 11 residues. CDR3: CASSLGQAQYF.

The rearrangement joins TRBV29-1 to TRBJ2-2; without DNA, the TCRdb call of TRBD2 cannot be checked. CDR1 is SQVTM and CDR2 is ANQGSEA in the germline V gene. This CDR3 contains 15 residues. CDR3 sequence reads: CSVPKTSGGGGELFF.

The J gene is TRBJ2-3, the V gene TRBV28; TCRdb's D gene call, TRBD1, goes unchecked for lack of DNA. This CDR3 comprises 17 residues. From germline, CDR1 is MDHEN and CDR2 SYDVKM. This CDR3 is CASSPHIGQNIRDTQYF.

The V and J genes are TRBV4-3 and TRBJ2-5. This CDR3 has 13 residues. CDR1 is LGHNA, CDR2 YSLEER, per germline. The CDR3 sequence is CASSQAYRETQYF.

This chain joins TRBV4-2 and TRBJ2-7; TCRdb's D gene call, TRBD1, goes unchecked for lack of DNA. In germline, CDR1 is LGHNA, CDR2 YNFKEQ. This CDR3 comprises 16 residues. The CDR3 loop reads CASSQVARDTTYEQYF.

The chain links TRBV12-3 or TRBV12-4 to TRBJ2-2; without DNA, the TCRdb call of TRBD1 cannot be checked. This CDR3 contains 15 residues. CDR3 residues: CASSRLGQITGELFF.

The CDR3: CASSYSSGPGDNEQFF. The chain joins TRBV6-5 to TRBJ2-1; TCRdb names TRBD2, which stays unverified in the absence of DNA. The CDR3 is 16 residues long. The germline V gene encodes CDR1 MNHEY and CDR2 SVGAGI.